Each of the 10 T cell receptor beta chains below was sequenced from the same sample in a study of T cell repertoires in aging, cancer and after chemotherapy. TRB rearrangements spanning V, D and J were amplified using mixed TRB-A/B primers. MiXCR, applied by TCRdb to the multiplex PCR reads, yields one record per CDR3 protein. The table shows some 9,800 distinct CDR3 sequences, with 35% to 45% occurring only once. Peripheral blood genomic DNA, not sorted cells or RNA, was the template. The source material was blood. All receptors come from a human donor in good health.

This chain uses TRBV19 with TRBJ2-7; the match to TRBD1 covers 7 bases. With V trimmed by 1 base and J by 5 bases, 8 bases remained unmatched. Germline V CDR1 and CDR2: LNHDA, SQIVND (reference sequence). This CDR3 is 15 amino acids long. CDR3 amino acids: CASSIGRDRVHEQYF. The DNA of the CDR3 is TGTGCCAGTAGTATAGGGAGAGACAGGGTACACGAGCAGTACTTC.

V is TRBV5-4 and J is TRBJ2-2; 15 nucleotides match TRBD2. The length of the CDR3 is 16 residues. V was clipped by 3 bases and J by 5 bases; unmatched bases: 2. The germline V gene has CDR1 SGHNT and CDR2 YYREEE (reference sequence). Written as DNA, the CDR3 is TGTGCCAGCAGCTCTGGACTAGCGGGGGGGACCGGGGAGCTGTTTTTT. As protein: CASSSGLAGGTGELFF.

The rearrangement uses TRBV29-1 and TRBJ2-1, with D perhaps TRBD1 (5 bases). Germline V lookup: CDR1 SQVTM, CDR2 ANQGSEA. The V end was cut by 7 bases, the J end by 2 bases, with 18 bases between. The CDR3 is 15 residues long. The CDR3 here is CSGNQDSLAYNEQFF. For the CDR3, the DNA is TGCAGCGGAAATCAAGACAGTTTAGCCTACAATGAGCAGTTCTTC.

The genes are TRBV6-5 and TRBJ2-1, with TRBD1 matching 7 bases. The CDR3 runs 14 residues. Trimming removed 7 bases from V and 5 bases from J; junction bases left unmatched: 8. The germline V gene has CDR1 MNHEY and CDR2 SVGAGI. CDR3 in DNA: TGTGCCAGCAAACACGGGACAGCAAACAATGAGCAGTTCTTC. It is translated as CASKHGTANNEQFF.

The chain joins TRBV5-4 to TRBJ2-5; 10 nucleotides align to TRBD1. The V gene end was trimmed by 4 bases and the J gene end by 3 bases; junction bases not matched to a gene: 12. The CDR3 loop spans 17 amino acids. In germline, CDR1 is SGHNT, CDR2 YYREEE (reference sequence). The CDR3 region is CASSPPGQGTNKETQYF. The DNA of the CDR3 is TGTGCCAGCAGCCCACCGGGACAGGGGACCAACAAAGAGACCCAGTACTTC. Using reference TRBV5-4 and TRBJ2-5 for the parts outside the CDR3, the full variable domain is ETGVTQSPTHLIKTRGQQVTLRCSSQSGHNTVSWYQQALGQGPQFIFQYYREEENGRGNFPPRFSGLQFPNYSSELNVNALELDDSALYLCASSPPGQGTNKETQYFGPGTRLLVL.

V is TRBV10-3 and J is TRBJ2-7; D might be TRBD2 (7 bases). Germline V gene sequence: CDR1 ENHRY, CDR2 SYGVKD. The CDR3 length is 17 residues. The ends were cut back, 5 bases at V and 3 bases at J, with 23 bases in the middle. CDR3 sequence (DNA): TGTGCCATCAGTAACACACAATCGAAGGGGGGGTTCTACGAGCAGTACTTC. It is translated as CAISNTQSKGGFYEQYF.

The chain uses TRBV20-1 and TRBJ1-3, with D unresolved. V was pared by 0 bases and J by 4 bases, with 10 bases between. The germline gives CDR1 DFQATT, CDR2 SNEGSKA (reference sequence). This CDR3 has 14 residues. The CDR3 protein is CSARDPANGNTIYF. In DNA, the CDR3 is TGCAGTGCTAGAGATCCGGCAAACGGAAACACCATATATTTT.

The chain recombines TRBV6-5 with TRBJ2-1, with D maybe TRBD2 (5 bases). CDR3 length: 13 residues. CDR1 and CDR2 (germline): MNHEY, SVGAGI. Trimming removed 5 bases from V and 7 bases from J, with 12 bases in between. The CDR3 coding sequence is TGTGCCAGCAGTGAAGAGCGCGGGAATGAGCAGTTCTTC. Residues: CASSEERGNEQFF.

This clonotype was counted only a few times. The V and J genes are TRBV13 and TRBJ1-1; no firm D call. Germline V gene data show CDR1 as PRHDT and CDR2 as FYEKMQ (reference sequence). The ends were cut back, 7 bases at V and 1 base at J, with 16 bases in the middle. The CDR3 runs 15 residues. This CDR3 reads CASTQRWGGNTEAFF. The CDR3 nucleotides are TGTGCCAGCACCCAGCGATGGGGAGGGAACACTGAAGCTTTCTTT. The whole variable domain, remainder taken from reference TRBV13 and TRBJ1-1, is AAGVIQSPRHLIKEKRETATLKCYPIPRHDTVYWYQQGPGQDPQFLISFYEKMQSDKGSIPDRFSAQQFSDYHSELNMSSLELGDSALYFCASTQRWGGNTEAFFGQGTRLTVV.

The V gene is TRBV11-3, the J gene TRBJ2-7, with D perhaps assigned TRBD1 or TRBD2 (5 bases each). Germline V CDR1 and CDR2: SGHNT, YENEEA. The CDR3 sequence is 16 residues long. The ends were cut back, 2 bases at V and 1 base at J, with 15 bases in the middle. The CDR3: CASSLISWDGSYEQYF. The DNA for the CDR3 is TGTGCCAGCAGCTTAATTTCCTGGGACGGTTCCTACGAGCAGTACTTC.